This T cell receptor (beta chain) was captured in a study of T-cell reconstitution after alpha-beta-depleted transplantation in children. TCRbeta library construction was performed incorporating unique molecular identifiers. Each CDR3 protein is one row after TCRdb ran MiXCR on the PCR reads. Here the sample spans hundreds of thousands of distinct CDR3 sequences, roughly 17% being singletons. The CDR3 has 15 amino acids. In germline, CDR1 is SGHRS, CDR2 YFSETQ. Between the trimmed V and J ends, which lost 2 bases and 0 bases, there was a span of 11 bases. This chain links TRBV5-1 with TRBJ1-1; no reliable D call. The material sequenced was PBMCs from the stem cell graft donor, taken from the stem cell graft. This TCR came from a human donor who donated a stem cell graft to a child with acute myeloid leukemia. The DNA for the CDR3 is TGCGCCAGCAGCTTAGCGGACGGATTGAACACTGAAGCTTTCTTT. It translates to CASSLADGLNTEAFF.